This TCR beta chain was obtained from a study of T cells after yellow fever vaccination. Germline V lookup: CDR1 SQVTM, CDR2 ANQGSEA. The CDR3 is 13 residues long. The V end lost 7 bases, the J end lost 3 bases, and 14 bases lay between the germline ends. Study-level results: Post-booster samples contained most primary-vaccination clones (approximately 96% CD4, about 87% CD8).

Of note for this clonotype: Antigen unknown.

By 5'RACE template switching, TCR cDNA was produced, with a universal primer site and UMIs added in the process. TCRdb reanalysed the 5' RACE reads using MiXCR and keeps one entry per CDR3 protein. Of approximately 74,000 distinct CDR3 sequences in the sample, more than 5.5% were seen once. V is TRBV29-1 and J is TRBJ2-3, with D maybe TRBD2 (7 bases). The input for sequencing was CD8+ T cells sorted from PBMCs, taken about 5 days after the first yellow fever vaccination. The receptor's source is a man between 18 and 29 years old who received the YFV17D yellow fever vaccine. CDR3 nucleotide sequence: TGCAGCGGGGGGGGCTGGGGGACAGATACGCAGTATTTT. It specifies CSGGGWGTDTQYF.